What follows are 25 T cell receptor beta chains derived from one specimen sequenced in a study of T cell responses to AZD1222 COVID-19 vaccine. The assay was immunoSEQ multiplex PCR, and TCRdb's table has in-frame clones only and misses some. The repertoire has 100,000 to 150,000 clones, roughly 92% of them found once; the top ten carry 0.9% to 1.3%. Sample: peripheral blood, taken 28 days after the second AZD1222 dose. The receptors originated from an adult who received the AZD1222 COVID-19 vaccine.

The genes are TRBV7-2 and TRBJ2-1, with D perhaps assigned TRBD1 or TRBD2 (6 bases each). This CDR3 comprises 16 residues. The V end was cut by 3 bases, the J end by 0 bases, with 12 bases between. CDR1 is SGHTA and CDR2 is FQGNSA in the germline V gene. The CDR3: CASSFRGQSSYNEQFF. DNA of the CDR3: TGTGCCAGCAGCTTTCGGGGGCAAAGCTCCTACAATGAGCAGTTCTTC.

CDR3 sequence reads: CASSLLAGGETQYF. DNA of the CDR3: TGTGCCAGCAGCCTACTAGCGGGAGGAGAGACCCAGTACTTC. The V and J genes are TRBV27 and TRBJ2-5; 12 bases agree with TRBD2. J lost 4 bases, V lost 6 bases, and 3 bases had no gene match. Germline V gene lookup returns CDR1 MNHEY and CDR2 SMNVEV (reference sequence). The CDR3 consists of 14 residues.

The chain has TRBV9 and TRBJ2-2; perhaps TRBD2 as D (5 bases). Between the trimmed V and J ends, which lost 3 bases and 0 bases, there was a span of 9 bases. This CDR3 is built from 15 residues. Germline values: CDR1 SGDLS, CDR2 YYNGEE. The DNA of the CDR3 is TGTGCCAGCAGCGAGAGGGCTGCGAACACCGGGGAGCTGTTTTTT. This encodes CASSERAANTGELFF.

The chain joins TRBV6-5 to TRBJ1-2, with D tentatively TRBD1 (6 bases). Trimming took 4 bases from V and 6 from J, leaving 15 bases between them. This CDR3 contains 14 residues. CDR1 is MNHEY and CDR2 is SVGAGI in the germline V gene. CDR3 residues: CASSFQGLRDGYTF. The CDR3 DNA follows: TGTGCCAGCAGTTTCCAGGGGCTTAGGGATGGCTACACCTTC.

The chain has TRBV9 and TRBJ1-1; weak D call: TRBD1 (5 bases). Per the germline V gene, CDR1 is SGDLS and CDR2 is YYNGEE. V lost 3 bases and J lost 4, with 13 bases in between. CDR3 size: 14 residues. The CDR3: CASSARGSSTEAFF. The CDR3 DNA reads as TGTGCCAGCAGCGCTAGGGGTTCGAGCACTGAAGCTTTCTTT.

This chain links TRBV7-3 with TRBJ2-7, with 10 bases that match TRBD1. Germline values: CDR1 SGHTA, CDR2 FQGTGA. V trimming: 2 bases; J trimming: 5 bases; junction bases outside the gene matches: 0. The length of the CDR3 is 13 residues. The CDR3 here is CASSLGTGDEQYF. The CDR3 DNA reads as TGTGCCAGCAGCTTAGGGACAGGGGACGAGCAGTACTTC.

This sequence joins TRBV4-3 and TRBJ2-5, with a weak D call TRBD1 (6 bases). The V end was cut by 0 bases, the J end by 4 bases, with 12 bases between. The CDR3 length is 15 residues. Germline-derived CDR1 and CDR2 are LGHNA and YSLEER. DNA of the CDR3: TGCGCCAGCAGCCAAGACGCTCAGGGGCGAGAGACCCAGTACTTC. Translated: CASSQDAQGRETQYF.

As DNA, the CDR3 is TGTGCCAGCAGCTTGGTAGCGGGGGGGACAGATACGCAGTATTTT. Translating gives CASSLVAGGTDTQYF. The chain couples TRBV5-5 to TRBJ2-3; 11 positions agree with TRBD2. The CDR3 is 15 residues long. V gave up 0 bases and J gave up 3 bases; unmatched junction bases: 0. From germline, CDR1 is SGHKS and CDR2 YYEKEE (reference sequence).

Here the CDR3 DNA reads TGTGCCAGCAGTGACTATGGAGGCGGGGGTGGCTACACCTTC. Translated, it gives CASSDYGGGGGYTF. The genes are TRBV11-1 and TRBJ1-2, with D perhaps matching TRBD1 (5 bases). CDR1 is SGHAT, CDR2 FQDESV, per germline (reference sequence). Trimming removed 6 bases at V and 7 bases at J, with 18 bases between. The CDR3 runs 14 residues.

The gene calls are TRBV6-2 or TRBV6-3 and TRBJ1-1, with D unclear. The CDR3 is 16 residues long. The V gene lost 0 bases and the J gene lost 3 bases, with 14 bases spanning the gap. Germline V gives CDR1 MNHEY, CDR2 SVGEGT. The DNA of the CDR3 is TGTGCCAGCAGTTACTCGAGTTTGGGGTTTCACACTGAAGCTTTCTTT. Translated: CASSYSSLGFHTEAFF.

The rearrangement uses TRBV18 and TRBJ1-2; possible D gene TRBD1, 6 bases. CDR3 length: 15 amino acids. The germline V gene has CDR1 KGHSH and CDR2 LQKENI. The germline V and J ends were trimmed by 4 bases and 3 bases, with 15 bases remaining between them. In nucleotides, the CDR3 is TGTGCCAGCTCACTCCCCGGGACAACCGACTATGGCTACACCTTC. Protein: CASSLPGTTDYGYTF.

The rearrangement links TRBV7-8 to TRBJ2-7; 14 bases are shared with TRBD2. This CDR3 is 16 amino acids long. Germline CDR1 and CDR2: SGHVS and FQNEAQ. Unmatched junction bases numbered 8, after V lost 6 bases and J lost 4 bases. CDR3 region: CASRGGLAGVSYEQYF. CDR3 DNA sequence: TGTGCCAGCAGGGGGGGACTAGCGGGAGTTAGTTACGAGCAGTACTTC.

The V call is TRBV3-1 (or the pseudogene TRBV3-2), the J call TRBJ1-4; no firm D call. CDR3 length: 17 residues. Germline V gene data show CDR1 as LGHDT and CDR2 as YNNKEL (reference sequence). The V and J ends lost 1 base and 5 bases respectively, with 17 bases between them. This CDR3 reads CASSQVVDTATNEKLFF. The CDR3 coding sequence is TGTGCCAGCAGCCAAGTTGTCGATACGGCCACAAATGAAAAACTGTTTTTT.

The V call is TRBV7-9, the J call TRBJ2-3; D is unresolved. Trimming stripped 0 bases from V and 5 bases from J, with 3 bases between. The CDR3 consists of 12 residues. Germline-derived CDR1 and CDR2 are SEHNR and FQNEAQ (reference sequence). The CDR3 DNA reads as TGTGCCAGCAGCTTAGCCGAAGATACGCAGTATTTT. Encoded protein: CASSLAEDTQYF. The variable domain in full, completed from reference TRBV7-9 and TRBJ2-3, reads DTGVSQNPRHKITKRGQNVTFRCDPISEHNRLYWYRQTLGQGPEFLTYFQNEAQLEKSRLLSDRFSAERPKGSFSTLEIQRTEQGDSAMYLCASSLAEDTQYFGPGTRLTVL.

CDR3 coding DNA: TGTGCCAGCAGCTTAGGAGGGGGACAGGGTCGGTATGGCTACACCTTC. The encoded protein is CASSLGGGQGRYGYTF. This sequence joins TRBV7-9 and TRBJ1-2, with 9 bases lining up with TRBD1. Germline loops: CDR1 SEHNR, CDR2 FQNEAQ (reference sequence). V lost 1 base and J lost 5; bases outside the gene matches: 8. This CDR3 comprises 16 residues.

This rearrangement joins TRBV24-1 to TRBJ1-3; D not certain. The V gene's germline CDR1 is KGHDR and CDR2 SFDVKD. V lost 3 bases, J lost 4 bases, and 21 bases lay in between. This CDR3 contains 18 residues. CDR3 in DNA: TGTGCCACCAGTGATAGCTCATCCTGGCGCACGGTAGGAAACACCATATATTTT. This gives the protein CATSDSSSWRTVGNTIYF.

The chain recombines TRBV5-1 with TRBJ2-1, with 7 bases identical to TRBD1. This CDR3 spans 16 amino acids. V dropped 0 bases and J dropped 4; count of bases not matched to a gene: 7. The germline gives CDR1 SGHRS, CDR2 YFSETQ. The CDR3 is CASSLGRGTDYNEQFF. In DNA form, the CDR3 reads TGCGCCAGCAGCTTGGGAAGGGGGACAGATTACAATGAGCAGTTCTTC.

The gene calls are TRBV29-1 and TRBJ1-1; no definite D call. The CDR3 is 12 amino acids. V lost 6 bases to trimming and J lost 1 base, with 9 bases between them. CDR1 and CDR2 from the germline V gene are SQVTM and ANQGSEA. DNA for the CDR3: TGCAGCGTGTACCAGGCGAACACTGAAGCTTTCTTT. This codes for CSVYQANTEAFF.

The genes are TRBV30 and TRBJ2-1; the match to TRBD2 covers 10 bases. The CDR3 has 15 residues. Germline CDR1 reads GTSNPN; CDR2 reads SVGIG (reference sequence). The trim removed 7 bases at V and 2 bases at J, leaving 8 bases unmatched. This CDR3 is CASRRTSGAYNEQFF. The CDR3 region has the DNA TGTGCCTCTCGACGAACTAGCGGGGCCTACAATGAGCAGTTCTTC.

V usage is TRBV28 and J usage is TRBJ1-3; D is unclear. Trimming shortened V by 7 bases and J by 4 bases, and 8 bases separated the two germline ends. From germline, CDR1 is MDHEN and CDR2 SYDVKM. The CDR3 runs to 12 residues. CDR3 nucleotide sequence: TGTGCCAGCACCAGCCAAGGAAACACCATATATTTT. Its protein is CASTSQGNTIYF.

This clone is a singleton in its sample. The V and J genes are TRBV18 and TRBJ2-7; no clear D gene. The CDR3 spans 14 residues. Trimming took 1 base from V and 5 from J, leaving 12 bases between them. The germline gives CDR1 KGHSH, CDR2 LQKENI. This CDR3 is CASSPRMVSNEQYF. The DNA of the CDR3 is TGTGCCAGCTCACCACGAATGGTTTCCAACGAGCAGTACTTC.

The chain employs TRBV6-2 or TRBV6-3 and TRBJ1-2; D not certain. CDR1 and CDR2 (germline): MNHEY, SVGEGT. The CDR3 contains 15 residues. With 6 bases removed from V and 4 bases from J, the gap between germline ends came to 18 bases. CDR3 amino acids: CASSPPREGVYGYTF. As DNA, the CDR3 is TGTGCCAGCAGCCCACCTCGCGAGGGAGTCTATGGCTACACCTTC.

CDR3 residues: CASSQDADRGNQPQHF. In DNA, the CDR3 is TGTGCCAGCAGCCAAGATGCGGACAGGGGTAATCAGCCCCAGCATTTT. The chain has TRBV4-2 and TRBJ1-5; 9 nucleotides line up with TRBD1. The CDR3 has 16 residues. Germline CDR1 and CDR2: LGHNA and YNFKEQ. V trimming: 0 bases; J trimming: 4 bases; junction bases outside the gene matches: 4.

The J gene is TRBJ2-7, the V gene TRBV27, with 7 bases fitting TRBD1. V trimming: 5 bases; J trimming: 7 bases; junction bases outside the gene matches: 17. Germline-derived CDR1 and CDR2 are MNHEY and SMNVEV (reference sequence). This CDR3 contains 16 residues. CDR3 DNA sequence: TGTGCCAGCAGTGTGAGCAGGGGGTCTCCCCGTCGAGAGCAGTACTTC. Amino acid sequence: CASSVSRGSPRREQYF.

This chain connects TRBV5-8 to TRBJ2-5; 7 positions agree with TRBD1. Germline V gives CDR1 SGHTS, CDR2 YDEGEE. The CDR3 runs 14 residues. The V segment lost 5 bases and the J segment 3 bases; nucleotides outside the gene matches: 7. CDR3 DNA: TGTGCCAGCAGATTAAGGGACAGAAAAGAGACCCAGTACTTC. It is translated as CASRLRDRKETQYF.